Presented here are 5 T cell receptor beta chains from one specimen sequenced in a study of lymphopenia after photon versus proton radiotherapy (dated 2019 in TCRdb). The library was generated by the immunoSEQ multiplex PCR assay. What TCRdb holds here is the immuneACCESS table cut down to in-frame rearrangements. Part of the clones is not present; checked against another copy, under half of the missing clones reflect an unresolved V gene, and the others are unexplained. The sample table holds roughly 30,000 clones, of which roughly 88% were seen once. The top ten constitute approximately 7.3% of the sample. Here the sequenced sample was peripheral blood, taken from a patient treated with photon-based radiotherapy. These receptors were taken from a woman in her forties or fifties with pancreatic cancer.

The chain's CDR3 is CAISEGDRLYGYTF. The DNA for the CDR3 is TGTGCCATCAGTGAGGGGGACAGACTCTATGGCTACACCTTC. The V gene is TRBV10-3, the J gene TRBJ1-2; the match to TRBD1 covers 7 bases. Trimming took 2 bases from V and 4 from J; bases not matched to a gene: 4. Germline V lookup: CDR1 ENHRY, CDR2 SYGVKD. This CDR3 is 14 amino acids long.

This clone was counted once. CDR3: CAWTSGREQYF. As DNA, the CDR3 is TGTGCCTGGACTAGCGGGAGGGAGCAGTACTTC. J is TRBJ2-7 and V is TRBV30; 11 bases are shared with TRBD2. The CDR3 has 11 residues. After removal of 4 bases from V and 7 bases from J, the junction contained 0 bases not matched to a gene. CDR1 is GTSNPN, CDR2 SVGIG, per germline (reference sequence).

This chain links TRBV6-5 with TRBJ2-2; D gene ambiguous. This CDR3 has 15 residues. Trimming shortened V by 1 base and J by 0 bases, and 6 bases separated the two germline ends. Germline V gene data show CDR1 as MNHEY and CDR2 as SVGAGI. CDR3 sequence reads: CASSYWAANTGELFF. Here the CDR3 DNA reads TGTGCCAGCAGTTACTGGGCCGCGAACACCGGGGAGCTGTTTTTT.

The chain joins TRBV2 to TRBJ2-7, with a possible D match to TRBD2 (5 bases). Trimming stripped 6 bases from V and 0 bases from J, with 15 bases between. This CDR3 contains 15 residues. Germline assignment: CDR1 SNHLY and CDR2 FYNNEI. The CDR3 region has the DNA TGTGCCAGCAGCGAGGGTGGCGGCCGCTCCTACGAGCAGTACTTC. Its translation is CASSEGGGRSYEQYF. Full variable domain (rest looked up from reference TRBV2 and TRBJ2-7): EPEVTQTPSHQVTQMGQEVILRCVPISNHLYFYWYRQILGQKVEFLVSFYNNEISEKSEIFDDQFSVERPDGSNFTLKIRSTKLEDSAMYFCASSEGGGRSYEQYFGPGTRLTVT.

The genes are TRBV5-1 and TRBJ2-1; a weak D match, TRBD2 (5 bases). Trimming removed 3 bases at V and 6 bases at J, with 13 bases between. The CDR3 totals 14 residues. Germline CDR1 is SGHRS and CDR2 is YFSETQ. The CDR3 reads CASSWSGPPNEQFF. As DNA, the CDR3 is TGCGCCAGCAGCTGGAGCGGCCCCCCCAATGAGCAGTTCTTC.